This T cell receptor beta chain was sequenced in a study of human T cells and chemical hapten exposure. This clonotype appeared many times. CDR3 length: 15 amino acids. V lost 7 bases, J lost 3 bases, and 19 bases lay in between. The germline V gene encodes CDR1 MNHEY and CDR2 SVGEGT. TCRdb re-analysed the RACE reads in MiXCR, keeping a single row per CDR3 protein. The table records some 45,000 distinct CDR3 sequences, roughly 12% of them present only once. Time point in this sample: pre-sensitization, week 0. The treatment denotes: therapeutic diphenylcyclopropenone sensitization with weekly scalp DPC.

This chain uses TRBV6-2 or TRBV6-3 with TRBJ2-7; D perhaps matches TRBD2 (6 bases). The origin of this receptor is a woman aged 30 to 39 with alopecia areata. Some clones in this sample may be carry-over from other donors' samples. The sample in question was whole blood, obtained in connection with sensitization to the hapten diphenylcyclopropenone (DPC). CDR3 sequence: CASTAVGEVSYEQYF. The CDR3 region has the DNA TGTGCCAGCACCGCTGTGGGGGAGGTAAGCTACGAGCAGTACTTC.